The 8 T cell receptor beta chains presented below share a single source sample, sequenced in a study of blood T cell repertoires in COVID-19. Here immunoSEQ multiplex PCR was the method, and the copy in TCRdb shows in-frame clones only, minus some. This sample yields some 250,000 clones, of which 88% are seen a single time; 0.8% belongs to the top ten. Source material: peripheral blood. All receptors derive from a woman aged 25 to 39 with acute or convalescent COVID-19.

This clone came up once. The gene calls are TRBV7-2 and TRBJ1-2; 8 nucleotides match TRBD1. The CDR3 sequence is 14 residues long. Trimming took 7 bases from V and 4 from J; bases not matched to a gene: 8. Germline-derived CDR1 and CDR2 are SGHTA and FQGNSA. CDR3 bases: TGTGCCAGCACTCAGGGGGCGTTTAGCTATGGCTACACCTTC. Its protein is CASTQGAFSYGYTF. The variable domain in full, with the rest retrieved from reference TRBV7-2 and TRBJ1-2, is GAGVSQSPSNKVTEKGKDVELRCDPISGHTALYWYRQSLGQGLEFLIYFQGNSAPDKSGLPSDRFSAERTGGSVSTLTIQRTQQEDSAVYLCASTQGAFSYGYTFGSGTRLTVV.

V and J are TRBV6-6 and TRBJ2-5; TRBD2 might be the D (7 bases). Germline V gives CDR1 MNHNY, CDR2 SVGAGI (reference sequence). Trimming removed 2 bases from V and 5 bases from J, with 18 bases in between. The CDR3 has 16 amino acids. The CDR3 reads CASSYLVAGAGETQYF. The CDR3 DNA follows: TGTGCCAGCAGTTACCTAGTTGCGGGGGCAGGGGAGACCCAGTACTTC.

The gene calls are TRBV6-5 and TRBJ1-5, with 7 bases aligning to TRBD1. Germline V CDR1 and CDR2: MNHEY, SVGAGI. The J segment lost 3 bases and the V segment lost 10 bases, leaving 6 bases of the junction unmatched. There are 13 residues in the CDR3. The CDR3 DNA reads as TGTGCCACCCGGGACAGTTCCAATCAGCCCCAGCATTTT. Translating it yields CATRDSSNQPQHF.

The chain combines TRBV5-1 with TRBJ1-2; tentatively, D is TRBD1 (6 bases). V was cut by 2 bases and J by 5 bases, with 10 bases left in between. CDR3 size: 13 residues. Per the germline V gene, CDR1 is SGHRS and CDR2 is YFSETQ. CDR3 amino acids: CASSFTGNYGYTF. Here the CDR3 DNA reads TGCGCCAGCAGCTTTACAGGGAATTATGGCTACACCTTC.

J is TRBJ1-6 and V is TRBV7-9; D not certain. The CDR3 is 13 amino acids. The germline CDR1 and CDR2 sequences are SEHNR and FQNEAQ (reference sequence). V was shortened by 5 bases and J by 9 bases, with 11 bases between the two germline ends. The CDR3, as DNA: TGTGCCAGCAGCACCCAAGCGGCTTCACCCCTCCACTTT. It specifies CASSTQAASPLHF.

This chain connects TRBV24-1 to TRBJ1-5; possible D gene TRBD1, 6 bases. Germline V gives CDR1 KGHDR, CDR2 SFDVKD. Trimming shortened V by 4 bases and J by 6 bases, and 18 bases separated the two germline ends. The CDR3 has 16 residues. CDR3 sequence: CATSDPRSGVSQPQHF. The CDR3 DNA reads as TGTGCCACCAGTGACCCGAGGTCAGGGGTGAGTCAGCCCCAGCATTTT.

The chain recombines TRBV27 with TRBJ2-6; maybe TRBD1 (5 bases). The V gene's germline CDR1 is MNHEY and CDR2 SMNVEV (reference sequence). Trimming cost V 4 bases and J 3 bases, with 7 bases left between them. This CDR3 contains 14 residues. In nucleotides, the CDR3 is TGTGCCAGCAGTTGGGGCAGTGGGGCCAACGTCCTGACTTTC. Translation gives CASSWGSGANVLTF.

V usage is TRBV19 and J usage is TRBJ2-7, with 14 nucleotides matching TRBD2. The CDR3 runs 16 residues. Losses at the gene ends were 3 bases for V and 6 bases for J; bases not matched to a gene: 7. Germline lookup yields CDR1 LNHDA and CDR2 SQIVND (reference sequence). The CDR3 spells CASSIKGLAGASEQYF. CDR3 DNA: TGTGCCAGTAGTATTAAGGGACTAGCGGGAGCCTCCGAGCAGTACTTC.